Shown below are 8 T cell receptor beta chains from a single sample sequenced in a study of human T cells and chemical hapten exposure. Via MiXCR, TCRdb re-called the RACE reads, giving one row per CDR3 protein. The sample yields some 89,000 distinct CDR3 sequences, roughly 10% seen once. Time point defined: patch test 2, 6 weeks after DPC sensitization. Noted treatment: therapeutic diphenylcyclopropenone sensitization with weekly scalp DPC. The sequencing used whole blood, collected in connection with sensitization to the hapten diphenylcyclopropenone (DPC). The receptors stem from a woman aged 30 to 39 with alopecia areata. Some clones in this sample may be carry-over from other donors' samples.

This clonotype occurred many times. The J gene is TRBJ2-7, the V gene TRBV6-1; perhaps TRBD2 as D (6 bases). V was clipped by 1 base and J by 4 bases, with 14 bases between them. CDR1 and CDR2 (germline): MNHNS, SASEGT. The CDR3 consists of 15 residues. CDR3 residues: CASSEVELARYEQYF. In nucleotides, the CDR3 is TGTGCCAGCAGTGAAGTAGAACTAGCCCGGTACGAGCAGTACTTC.

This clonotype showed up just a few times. The CDR3 bases are TGTGCCAGCAGTTACGGGGGACCTCTGAACAATGAGCAGTTCTTC. Protein sequence: CASSYGGPLNNEQFF. The chain employs TRBV6-2 or TRBV6-3 and TRBJ2-1; either TRBD1 or TRBD2 may fit D (5 bases each). Germline loops: CDR1 MNHEY, CDR2 SVGEGT. The length of the CDR3 is 15 residues. The V end lost 2 bases, the J end lost 5 bases, and 13 bases lay between the germline ends.

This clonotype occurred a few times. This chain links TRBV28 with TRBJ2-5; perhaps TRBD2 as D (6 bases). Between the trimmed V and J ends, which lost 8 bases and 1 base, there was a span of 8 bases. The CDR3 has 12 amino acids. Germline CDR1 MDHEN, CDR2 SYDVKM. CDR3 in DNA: TGTGCCAGCCGGGACTCCCAAGAGACCCAGTACTTC. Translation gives CASRDSQETQYF. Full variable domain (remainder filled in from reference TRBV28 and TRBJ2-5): DVKVTQSSRYLVKRTGEKVFLECVQDMDHENMFWYRQDPGLGLRLIYFSYDVKMKEKGDIPEGYSVSREKKERFSLILESASTNQTSMYLCASRDSQETQYFGPGTRLLVL.

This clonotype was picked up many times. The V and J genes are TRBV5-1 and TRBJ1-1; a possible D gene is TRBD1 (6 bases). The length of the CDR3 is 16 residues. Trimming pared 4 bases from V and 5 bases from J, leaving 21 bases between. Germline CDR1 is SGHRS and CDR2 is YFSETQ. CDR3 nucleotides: TGCGCCAGCAGCGGGGGCGTCCTTTCAAGGGGGACTGAAGCTTTCTTT. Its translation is CASSGGVLSRGTEAFF. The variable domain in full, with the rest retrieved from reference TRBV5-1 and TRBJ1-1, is KAGVTQTPRYLIKTRGQQVTLSCSPISGHRSVSWYQQTPGQGLQFLFEYFSETQRNKGNFPGRFSGRQFSNSRSEMNVSTLELGDSALYLCASSGGVLSRGTEAFFGQGTRLTVV.

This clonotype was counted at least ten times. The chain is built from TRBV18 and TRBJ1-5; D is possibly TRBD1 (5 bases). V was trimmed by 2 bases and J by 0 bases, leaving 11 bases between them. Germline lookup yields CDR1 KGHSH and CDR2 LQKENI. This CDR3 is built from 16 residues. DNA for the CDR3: TGTGCCAGCTCACCAGTAGGACACCGTAGCAATCAGCCCCAGCATTTT. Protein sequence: CASSPVGHRSNQPQHF.

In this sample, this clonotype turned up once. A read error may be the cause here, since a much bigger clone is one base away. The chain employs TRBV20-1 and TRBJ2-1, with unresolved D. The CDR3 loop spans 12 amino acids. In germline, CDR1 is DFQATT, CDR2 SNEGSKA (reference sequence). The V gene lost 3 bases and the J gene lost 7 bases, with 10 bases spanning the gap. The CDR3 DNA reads TGCAGTGCTAGTCCTGGCTCTAATGAGCAGTTCTTC. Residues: CSASPGSNEQFF.

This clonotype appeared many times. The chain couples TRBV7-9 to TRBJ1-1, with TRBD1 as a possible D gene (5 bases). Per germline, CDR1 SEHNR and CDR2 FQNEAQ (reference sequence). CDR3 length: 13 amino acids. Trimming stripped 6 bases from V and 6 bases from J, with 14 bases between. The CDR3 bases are TGTGCCAGCAGACGCGGGGGAGGCGCTGAAGCTTTCTTT. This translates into CASRRGGGAEAFF.

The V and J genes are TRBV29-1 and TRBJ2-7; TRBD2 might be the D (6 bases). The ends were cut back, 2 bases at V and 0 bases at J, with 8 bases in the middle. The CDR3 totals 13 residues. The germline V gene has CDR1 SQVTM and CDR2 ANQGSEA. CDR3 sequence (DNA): TGCAGCGTTGAACTAGCGTTCTCCTACGAGCAGTACTTC. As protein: CSVELAFSYEQYF.